The rows below give T cell receptor beta chains drawn from one sample of a study of blood T cell repertoires in COVID-19. Sequenced by immunoSEQ multiplex PCR; TCRdb stores in-frame clones only, minus some. The table lists a few hundred thousand clones, under 90% of them singletons. The sequenced sample was peripheral blood. All receptors come from a woman aged 25 to 39 with COVID-19, enrolled during active disease. CDR3s include the opening cysteine and the closing phenylalanine or tryptophan. Fields, in order: D gene, J gene, V gene, clone size, CDR3 DNA, CDR3 protein. A D gene is named only where the DNA matches it firmly. For some rows the clone size is stated as once, few or many, or as a class when expanded; others skip it.

d_gene: -; j_gene: TRBJ2-1; v_gene: TRBV18; abundance: -; CDR3nt: TGTGCCAGCTCCCCCCCCCTCGTTTACAATGAGCAGTTCTTC; CDR3aa: CASSPPLVYNEQFF
d_gene: -; j_gene: TRBJ1-2; v_gene: TRBV19; abundance: -; CDR3nt: TGTGCCACTGAGGGCGTTCGCAGTACTTATTATGGCTACACCTTC; CDR3aa: CATEGVRSTYYGYTF
d_gene: -; j_gene: TRBJ2-7; v_gene: TRBV11-2; abundance: once; CDR3nt: TGTGCCAGCAGCTTAACATACGAGCAGTACTTC; CDR3aa: CASSLTYEQYF
d_gene: -; j_gene: TRBJ1-2; v_gene: TRBV24-1; abundance: -; CDR3nt: TGTGCCACTCCCGAGCCCCGGACAATTTCTAACTATGGCTACACCTTC; CDR3aa: CATPEPRTISNYGYTF
d_gene: -; j_gene: TRBJ1-1; v_gene: TRBV7-2; abundance: many; CDR3nt: TGTGCCAGCAGCTTAGGAGTGGTAACTGAAGCTTTCTTT; CDR3aa: CASSLGVVTEAFF
d_gene: -; j_gene: TRBJ2-5; v_gene: TRBV7-6; abundance: -; CDR3nt: TGTGCCAGCAGCTTAGATCTAAACCAAGAGACCCAGTACTTC; CDR3aa: CASSLDLNQETQYF
d_gene: TRBD2; j_gene: TRBJ2-2; v_gene: TRBV9; abundance: -; CDR3nt: TGTGCCAGCAGCCCCGGACTAGCCGGGGAGCTGTTTTTT; CDR3aa: CASSPGLAGELFF
d_gene: -; j_gene: TRBJ2-7; v_gene: TRBV2; abundance: -; CDR3nt: TGTGCCAGCACCTTGACTCTTGTAGATTCCGAGCAGTACTTC; CDR3aa: CASTLTLVDSEQYF
d_gene: -; j_gene: TRBJ1-2; v_gene: TRBV5-1; abundance: -; CDR3nt: TGCGCCAGCAGCCCTAGCCCGGGACTTAACTATGGCTACACCTTC; CDR3aa: CASSPSPGLNYGYTF
d_gene: -; j_gene: TRBJ1-1; v_gene: TRBV19; abundance: -; CDR3nt: TGTGCCAGTAGTATAGAAATAACACAGAACACTGAAGCTTTCTTT; CDR3aa: CASSIEITQNTEAFF
d_gene: TRBD1; j_gene: TRBJ1-5; v_gene: TRBV7-9; abundance: few; CDR3nt: TGTGCCAGCAGCCACTTAGGGACAGGGTATCAGCCCCAGCATTTT; CDR3aa: CASSHLGTGYQPQHF
d_gene: -; j_gene: TRBJ2-3; v_gene: TRBV4-3; abundance: -; CDR3nt: TGCGCCAGCAGCCAAGGAAGGGGGGGCGTAGATACGCAGTATTTT; CDR3aa: CASSQGRGGVDTQYF
d_gene: -; j_gene: TRBJ1-2; v_gene: TRBV2; abundance: -; CDR3nt: TGTGCCAGCAGTGAGCGGTTAAAAGGCTACACCTTC; CDR3aa: CASSERLKGYTF
d_gene: -; j_gene: TRBJ1-2; v_gene: TRBV11-2; abundance: -; CDR3nt: TGTGCCAGCATGGGCACCTCTAACTATGGCTACACCTTC; CDR3aa: CASMGTSNYGYTF
d_gene: -; j_gene: TRBJ2-2; v_gene: TRBV7-2; abundance: -; CDR3nt: TGTGCCAGCAGCTTCGGCGGGTGGGGGGAGCTGTTTTTT; CDR3aa: CASSFGGWGELFF
d_gene: TRBD1; j_gene: TRBJ1-2; v_gene: TRBV28; abundance: -; CDR3nt: TGTGCCAGCAGTTCATACAGGGGTAGCTACACCTTC; CDR3aa: CASSSYRGSYTF
d_gene: TRBD1; j_gene: TRBJ1-5; v_gene: TRBV6-2/TRBV6-3; abundance: -; CDR3nt: TGTGCCAGCAGTTCACAGGGGGCTGGGGTCAATCAGCCCCAGCATTTT; CDR3aa: CASSSQGAGVNQPQHF
d_gene: TRBD2; j_gene: TRBJ2-2; v_gene: TRBV9; abundance: -; CDR3nt: TGTGCCAGCAGCCGGGGGGAGACAGCACCGAACACCGGGGAGCTGTTTTTT; CDR3aa: CASSRGETAPNTGELFF